Sequencing of this T cell receptor (beta chain) was carried out in a study of cytomegalovirus exposure and HLA in healthy donors. The PCR ran on 60 Vbeta and 13 Jbeta primers. This table comes from immunoSEQ multiplex PCR, and its TCRdb copy is limited to in-frame clones, with some not included. The sample totals 53,000 or so clones. Whole-study results and caveats: For most TCR sequences rarity was the rule, although some public TCRs occurred in many donors. TCR beta chains numbering more than 150 were designated cytomegalovirus-associated.

Details on this clone: The target antigen is unknown.

Trimming at V came to 4 bases and at J to 6 bases, leaving 3 bases not matched to a gene. Germline assignment: CDR1 ENHRY and CDR2 SYGVKD. CDR3 length: 14 residues. The TCR was taken from a man between 18 and 35 years old in good health and CMV-seropositive. This chain links TRBV10-3 with TRBJ2-2; 9 nucleotides line up with TRBD1. The source material was PBMCs. The CDR3 protein is CAISGDRDAGELFF. The CDR3 DNA reads as TGTGCCATCAGTGGGGACAGGGATGCCGGGGAGCTGTTTTTT.